This T cell receptor beta chain was documented in a study of shared clonotypes between healthy human individuals. CD8 memory was a combination that joined CD45RO+ cells with CCR7-negative CD45RA+ TemRA cells. Germline loops: CDR1 SGDLS, CDR2 YYNGEE. This CDR3 has 17 residues. Trimming took off 0 bases at V and 7 bases at J, with 19 bases between the two ends. Repertoires were generated with immunoSEQ multiplex PCR, while TCRdb's copy carries only in-frame clones and drops some. The table lists 90,000 to 120,000 clones, about 67% of them singletons. The sample taken for sequencing was memory CD8+ T cells sorted from blood. Indicated subset: CD45RO+ cells pooled with CCR7-negative TemRA cells. The TCR comes from a woman between 25 and 40 years old in good health. The chain links TRBV9 to TRBJ2-2; D is possibly TRBD1 (5 bases). The CDR3 DNA is TGTGCCAGCAGCGTAGTCCAAGACACCCGAAGGGGCGGGGAGCTGTTTTTT. Its translation: CASSVVQDTRRGGELFF.